These 14 T cell receptor beta chains share one sample of origin, sequenced in a study of T cells in tumors after PD-1 blockade. Clones were sequenced by immunoSEQ multiplex PCR, and TCRdb holds only the in-frame ones, with some missing. Of more than 50,000 clones in the sample, around 72% were seen once. This material consisted of PBMCs, taken after anti-PD-1 treatment. These receptor sequences come from a human donor with basal cell carcinoma.

V and J are TRBV7-9 and TRBJ2-3; 8 bases match TRBD2. CDR3 length equals 16 residues. V lost 2 bases and J lost 6; bases outside the gene matches: 10. Germline V lookup: CDR1 SEHNR, CDR2 FQNEAQ (reference sequence). The CDR3, as DNA: TGTGCCAGCAGCTTACGTCTGCGGGGGGAAAGGGATACGCAGTATTTT. It translates to CASSLRLRGERDTQYF.

This chain links TRBV19 with TRBJ2-7; D is perhaps TRBD1 or TRBD2 (6 bases each). Per the germline V gene, CDR1 is LNHDA and CDR2 is SQIVND (reference sequence). The CDR3 spans 15 residues. V lost 3 bases and J 2 bases, leaving 14 bases between the germline ends. DNA for the CDR3: TGTGCCAGTAGTATTGGGAGGACAGCGACCTACGAGCAGTACTTC. This sequence encodes CASSIGRTATYEQYF.

This chain connects TRBV18 to TRBJ2-4; 10 bases are shared with TRBD1. The CDR3 is 15 residues long. Losses at the gene ends were 2 bases for V and 6 bases for J; bases not matched to a gene: 4. The germline V gene has CDR1 KGHSH and CDR2 LQKENI. As DNA, the CDR3 is TGTGCCAGCTCACCAGAGACAGGGGGCGTAAACATTCAGTACTTC. Translated, it gives CASSPETGGVNIQYF. Combining the CDR3 with reference TRBV18 and TRBJ2-4 gives the whole variable domain NAGVMQNPRHLVRRRGQEARLRCSPMKGHSHVYWYRQLPEEGLKFMVYLQKENIIDESGMPKERFSAEFPKEGPSILRIQQVVRGDSAAYFCASSPETGGVNIQYFGAGTRLSVL.

Regarding this clone: At one boundary the junction diverges from the germline segment, which might be a read error. The chain couples TRBV2 to TRBJ2-6, with D perhaps given as TRBD1 or TRBD2 (5 bases each). This CDR3 spans 14 amino acids. Germline loops: CDR1 SNHLY, CDR2 FYNNEI. CDR3 sequence reads: CASSDPLGDNVLTF. The DNA for the CDR3 is TGTGCCAGCAGTGACCCACTGGGGGACAACGTCCTGACTTTC.

The rearrangement uses TRBV25-1 and TRBJ2-2; D might be TRBD1 or TRBD2, each matching 5 bases. V was shortened by 1 base and J by 0 bases, with 9 bases between the two germline ends. The CDR3 consists of 16 residues. Germline values: CDR1 MGHDK, CDR2 SYGVNS. CDR3 nucleotide sequence: TGTGCCAGCAGTGAATGGGGGTCAGCGAACACCGGGGAGCTGTTTTTT. Translation gives CASSEWGSANTGELFF.

V gene TRBV7-9 combines with J gene TRBJ2-2; D unclear. Germline CDR1 and CDR2: SEHNR and FQNEAQ (reference sequence). With 5 bases removed from V and 1 base from J, the gap between germline ends came to 8 bases. The CDR3 loop spans 14 amino acids. CDR3 sequence reads: CASSITRNTGELFF. The CDR3 DNA is TGTGCCAGCAGCATCACACGGAACACCGGGGAGCTGTTTTTT.

This clone was recorded only once. Other DNA sequences of this sample code for an identical CDR3. This chain joins TRBV30 and TRBJ1-3; D possibly corresponds to TRBD1 (6 bases). Germline lookup yields CDR1 GTSNPN and CDR2 SVGIG (reference sequence). This CDR3 is 12 amino acids long. Trimming stripped 4 bases from V and 3 bases from J, with 7 bases between. The CDR3 DNA reads TGTGCCTGGATGGACAGTGGAAACACCATATATTTT. Its translation: CAWMDSGNTIYF. Filled out from reference TRBV30 and TRBJ1-3, the complete variable domain reads SQTIHQWPATLVQPVGSPLSLECTVEGTSNPNLYWYRQAAGRGLQLLFYSVGIGQISSEVPQNLSASRPQDRQFILSSKKLLLSDSGFYLCAWMDSGNTIYFGEGSWLTVV.

This chain uses TRBV7-9 with TRBJ1-1; the match to TRBD1 covers 8 bases. There are 15 residues in the CDR3. V trimming: 2 bases; J trimming: 3 bases; junction bases outside the gene matches: 5. Germline V gene data show CDR1 as SEHNR and CDR2 as FQNEAQ (reference sequence). The CDR3 coding sequence is TGTGCCAGCAGCTTAAACCCGGACAGGGACACTGAAGCTTTCTTT. This gives the protein CASSLNPDRDTEAFF.

The genes are TRBV5-1 and TRBJ1-4, with D perhaps TRBD1 (5 bases). V lost 4 bases to trimming and J lost 0 bases, with 13 bases between them. This CDR3 has 16 residues. Looked up from germline, CDR1 is SGHRS and CDR2 is YFSETQ. The CDR3 nucleotides are TGCGCCAGCAGCGCCGGGGCCCTTGCAACTAATGAAAAACTGTTTTTT. Its translation: CASSAGALATNEKLFF.

This chain connects TRBV2 to TRBJ2-1, with 8 positions matching TRBD2. Trimming cost V 7 bases and J 4 bases; bases outside gene matches: 12. In germline, CDR1 is SNHLY, CDR2 FYNNEI. This CDR3 region has 16 residues. CDR3 sequence (DNA): TGTGCCAGCAACGAAGGGCGCGGGGGGTATTACAATGAGCAGTTCTTC. Amino acids: CASNEGRGGYYNEQFF.

This chain connects TRBV6-5 to TRBJ1-6; 10 bases agree with TRBD1. This CDR3 region has 15 residues. The V gene end was trimmed by 9 bases and the J gene end by 3 bases; junction bases not matched to a gene: 5. The germline CDR1 and CDR2 sequences are MNHEY and SVGAGI. The CDR3 DNA follows: TGTGCCAGTCGACAGGGGGCAAACTATAATTCACCCCTCCACTTT. This sequence encodes CASRQGANYNSPLHF.

The V call is TRBV18, the J call TRBJ1-6; 7 bases are a match to TRBD1. This CDR3 has 14 residues. The V gene end was trimmed by 6 bases and the J gene end by 7 bases; junction bases not matched to a gene: 6. Germline CDR1 and CDR2: KGHSH and LQKENI. The CDR3 nucleotides are TGTGCCAGCTCGCCGACAGGGTGGAATTCACCCCTCCACTTT. Amino acid sequence: CASSPTGWNSPLHF.

This clone was recorded once. The chain has TRBV6-1 and TRBJ2-1; D gene ambiguous. Trimming cost V 1 base and J 2 bases, with 9 bases left between them. Germline assignment: CDR1 MNHNS and CDR2 SASEGT. The CDR3 covers 15 residues. CDR3: CASSEGNRAYNEQFF. The CDR3 nucleotides read TGTGCCAGCAGTGAAGGGAATAGGGCCTACAATGAGCAGTTCTTC.

The genes are TRBV30 and TRBJ2-7; D unresolved. Trimming left V 4 bases short and J 4 bases short, with 8 bases between. This CDR3 has 11 residues. The germline V gene has CDR1 GTSNPN and CDR2 SVGIG (reference sequence). CDR3 DNA: TGTGCCTGGATGAACCTATACGAGCAGTACTTC. The encoded protein is CAWMNLYEQYF.